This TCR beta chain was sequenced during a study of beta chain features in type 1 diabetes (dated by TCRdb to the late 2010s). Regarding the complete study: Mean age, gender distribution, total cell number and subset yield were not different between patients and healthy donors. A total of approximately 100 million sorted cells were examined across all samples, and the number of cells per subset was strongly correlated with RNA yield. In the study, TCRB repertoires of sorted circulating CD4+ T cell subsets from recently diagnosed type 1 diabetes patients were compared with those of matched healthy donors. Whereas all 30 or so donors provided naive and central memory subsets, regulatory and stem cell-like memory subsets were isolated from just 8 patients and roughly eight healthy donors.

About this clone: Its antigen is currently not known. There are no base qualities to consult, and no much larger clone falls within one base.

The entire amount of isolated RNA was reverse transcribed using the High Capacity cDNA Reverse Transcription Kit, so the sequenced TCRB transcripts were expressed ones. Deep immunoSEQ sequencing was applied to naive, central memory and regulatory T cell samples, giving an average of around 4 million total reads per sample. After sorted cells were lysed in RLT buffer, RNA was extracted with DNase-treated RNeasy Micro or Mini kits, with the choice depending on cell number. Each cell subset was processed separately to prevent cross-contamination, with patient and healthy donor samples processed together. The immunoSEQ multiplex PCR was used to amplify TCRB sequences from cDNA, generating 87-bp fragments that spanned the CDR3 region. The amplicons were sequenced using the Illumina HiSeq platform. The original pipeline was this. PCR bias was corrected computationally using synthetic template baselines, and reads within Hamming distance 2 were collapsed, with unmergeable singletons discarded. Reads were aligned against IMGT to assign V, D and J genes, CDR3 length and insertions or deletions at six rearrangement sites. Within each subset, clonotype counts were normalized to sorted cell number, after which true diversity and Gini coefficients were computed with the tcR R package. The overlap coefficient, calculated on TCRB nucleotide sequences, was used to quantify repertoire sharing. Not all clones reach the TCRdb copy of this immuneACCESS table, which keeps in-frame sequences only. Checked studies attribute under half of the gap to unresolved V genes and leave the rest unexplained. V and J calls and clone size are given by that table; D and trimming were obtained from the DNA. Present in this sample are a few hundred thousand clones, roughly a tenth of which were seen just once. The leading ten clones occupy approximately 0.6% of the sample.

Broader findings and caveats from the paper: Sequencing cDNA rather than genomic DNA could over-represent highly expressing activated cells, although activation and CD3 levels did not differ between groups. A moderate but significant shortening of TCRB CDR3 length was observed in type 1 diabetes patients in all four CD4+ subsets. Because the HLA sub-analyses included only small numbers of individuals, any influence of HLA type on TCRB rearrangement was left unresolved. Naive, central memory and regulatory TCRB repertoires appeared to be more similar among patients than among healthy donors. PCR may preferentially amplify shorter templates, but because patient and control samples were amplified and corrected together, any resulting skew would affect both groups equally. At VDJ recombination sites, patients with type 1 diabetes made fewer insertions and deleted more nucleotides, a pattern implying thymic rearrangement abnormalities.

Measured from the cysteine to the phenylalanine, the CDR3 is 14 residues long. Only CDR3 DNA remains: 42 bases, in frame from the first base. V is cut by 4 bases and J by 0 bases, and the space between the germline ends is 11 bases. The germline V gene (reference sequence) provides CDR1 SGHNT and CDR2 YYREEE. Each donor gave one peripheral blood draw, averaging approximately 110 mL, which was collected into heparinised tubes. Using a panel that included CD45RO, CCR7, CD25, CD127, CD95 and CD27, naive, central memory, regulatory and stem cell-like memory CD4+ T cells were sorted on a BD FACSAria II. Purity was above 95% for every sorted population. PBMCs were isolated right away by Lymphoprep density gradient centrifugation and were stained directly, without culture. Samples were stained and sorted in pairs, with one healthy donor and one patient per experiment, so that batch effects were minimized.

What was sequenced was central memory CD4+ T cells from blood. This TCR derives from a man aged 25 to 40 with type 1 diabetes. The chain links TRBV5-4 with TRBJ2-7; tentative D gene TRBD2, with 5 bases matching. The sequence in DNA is TGTGCCAGCAGCGCGGACTGGAACTCCTACGAGCAGTACTTC. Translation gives CASSADWNSYEQYF.